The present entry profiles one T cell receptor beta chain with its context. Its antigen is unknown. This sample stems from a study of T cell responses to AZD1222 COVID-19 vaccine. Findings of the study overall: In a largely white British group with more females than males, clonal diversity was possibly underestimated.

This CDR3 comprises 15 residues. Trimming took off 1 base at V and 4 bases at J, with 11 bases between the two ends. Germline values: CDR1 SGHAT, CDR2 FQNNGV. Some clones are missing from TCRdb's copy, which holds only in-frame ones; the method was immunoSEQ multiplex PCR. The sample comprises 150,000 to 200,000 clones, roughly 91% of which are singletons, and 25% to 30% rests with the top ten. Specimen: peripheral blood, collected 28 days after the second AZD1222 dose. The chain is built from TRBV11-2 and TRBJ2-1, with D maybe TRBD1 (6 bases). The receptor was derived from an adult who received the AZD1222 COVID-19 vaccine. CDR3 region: CASSLVTGLYNEQFF. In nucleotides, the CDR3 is TGTGCCAGCAGCTTAGTCACAGGGTTGTACAATGAGCAGTTCTTC.